What follows are 5 T cell receptor beta chains derived from one specimen sequenced in a study of blood T cell repertoires in COVID-19. Profiled with immunoSEQ multiplex PCR; TCRdb holds only in-frame clones, not every one. This sample has 50,000 to 65,000 clones, with approximately 87% found just once. Sequencing was done on a sample of peripheral blood. These receptors were collected from a human donor in a cohort sampled during active COVID-19.

The rearrangement uses TRBV2 and TRBJ2-4; a possible D gene is TRBD2 (6 bases). CDR3 length equals 13 residues. In germline, CDR1 is SNHLY, CDR2 FYNNEI. Trimming pared 4 bases from V and 11 bases from J, leaving 15 bases between. DNA of the CDR3: TGTGCCAGCAGTGGAAGCGGGCTGGGGGTTCAGTACTTC. Amino acid sequence: CASSGSGLGVQYF.

This chain joins TRBV5-4 and TRBJ1-2; the D gene is possibly TRBD1 (5 bases). Germline V CDR1 and CDR2: SGHNT, YYREEE (reference sequence). The CDR3 runs to 14 residues. Trimming removed 2 bases from V and 1 base from J, with 9 bases in between. The CDR3 protein is CASSFQGLNYGYTF. The CDR3 coding sequence is TGTGCCAGCAGCTTTCAGGGACTTAACTATGGCTACACCTTC.

The V and J genes are TRBV7-9 and TRBJ2-1; no reliable D call. This CDR3 is built from 15 residues. Germline V CDR1 and CDR2: SEHNR, FQNEAQ (reference sequence). Between the trimmed V and J ends, which lost 1 base and 5 bases, there was a span of 12 bases. The CDR3 nucleotides read TGTGCCAGCAGCTTAGGCGTGGGCACCGACAATGAGCAGTTCTTC. Encoded protein: CASSLGVGTDNEQFF. The full variable domain, with the rest looked up from reference TRBV7-9 and TRBJ2-1, is DTGVSQNPRHKITKRGQNVTFRCDPISEHNRLYWYRQTLGQGPEFLTYFQNEAQLEKSRLLSDRFSAERPKGSFSTLEIQRTEQGDSAMYLCASSLGVGTDNEQFFGPGTRLTVL.

The chain employs TRBV28 and TRBJ2-7; the D gene is possibly TRBD2 (5 bases). This CDR3 has 19 amino acids. CDR1 MDHEN and CDR2 SYDVKM come from the germline V gene. The V and J ends lost 0 bases and 4 bases respectively, with 25 bases between them. CDR3 sequence (DNA): TGTGCCAGCAGTTTATGGACGAGGGCCGTGCGCTTCGTCCTGTACGAGCAGTACTTC. Amino acids: CASSLWTRAVRFVLYEQYF. The entire variable domain, with the rest obtained from reference TRBV28 and TRBJ2-7, is as follows: DVKVTQSSRYLVKRTGEKVFLECVQDMDHENMFWYRQDPGLGLRLIYFSYDVKMKEKGDIPEGYSVSREKKERFSLILESASTNQTSMYLCASSLWTRAVRFVLYEQYFGPGTRLTVT.

The table lists this clone with a count of one. The gene calls are TRBV27 and TRBJ2-7; 9 nucleotides agree with TRBD1. The CDR3 sequence is 16 residues long. Unmatched junction bases numbered 8, after V lost 3 bases and J lost 2 bases. Germline V gene lookup returns CDR1 MNHEY and CDR2 SMNVEV (reference sequence). CDR3 loop: CASSFRGGQGTYEQYF. DNA of the CDR3: TGTGCCAGCAGTTTTAGGGGGGGACAGGGAACCTACGAGCAGTACTTC.